This T cell receptor beta chain was identified during a study of HIV-infected patients and healthy controls. Each CDR3 protein is one row after TCRdb ran MiXCR on the 5' RACE reads. The sample carries 50,000 to 80,000 distinct CDR3 sequences, about 19% recorded once. Trimming at V came to 0 bases and at J to 1 base, leaving 6 bases not matched to a gene. The CDR3 is 17 amino acids. From germline, CDR1 is SGHTA and CDR2 FQGNSA. The chain combines TRBV7-2 with TRBJ2-5; 9 nucleotides align to TRBD2. Source material: CD4+ T cells from blood. This TCR derives from a human donor in good health. The CDR3 here is CASSLAVASGVQETQYF. The CDR3, as DNA: TGTGCCAGCAGCTTAGCGGTGGCTAGCGGGGTCCAAGAGACCCAGTACTTC.